These T cell receptor beta chains were read from a single sample in a study of technical replicates of blood from a few donors. Profiling relied on immunoSEQ multiplex PCR, and the TCRdb table lists in-frame clones only, not all of them. The repertoire holds around 60,000 clones, with 80% to 95% as singletons. The sequencing input was PBMCs. These receptors were taken from a human donor in good health. Some clones in this sample may be carry-over from other donors' samples. CDR3s include the opening cysteine and the closing phenylalanine or tryptophan. Fields, in order: clone size, V gene, D gene, J gene, CDR3 DNA, CDR3 protein. A D gene is named only where the DNA matches it firmly. Size is stated for part of the rows, as once, few or many counts, or as a class when the clone is expanded.

>once|TRBV25-1|TRBD1|TRBJ1-2
TGTGCCAGCAGTGAATGGGGACAGGGGGCTAACTATGGCTACACCTTC
CASSEWGQGANYGYTF
>NA|TRBV6-6|TRBD1|TRBJ1-1
TGTGCCAGCAGCGATCGGACAGGGGTCACTGAAGCTTTCTTT
CASSDRTGVTEAFF
>NA|TRBV27|TRBD2|TRBJ2-7
TGTGCCAGCAGTTTAAAGGGACTAGCGGGACCCGGAGGGGGATACGAGCAGTACTTC
CASSLKGLAGPGGGYEQYF
>NA|TRBV5-6|NA|TRBJ1-3
TGTGCCAGCAGCAAGGGGGTTGGAAACACCATATATTTT
CASSKGVGNTIYF
>NA|TRBV6-5|NA|TRBJ2-2
TGTGCCAGCAGTTACGAGGGACTTTACACCGGGGAGCTGTTTTTT
CASSYEGLYTGELFF
>NA|TRBV7-3|NA|TRBJ2-1
TGTGCCAGCAGCCGGCTCTGGGGCGGCTACAATGAGCAGTTCTTC
CASSRLWGGYNEQFF
>NA|TRBV7-9|NA|TRBJ1-5
TGTGCCAGCAGCCATGAAGACAGCAGCCCGCCCCAGCATTTT
CASSHEDSSPPQHF
>NA|TRBV7-9|NA|TRBJ2-7
TGTGCCAGCAGCCAGGTTGAGGGTACAGAGCAGTACTTC
CASSQVEGTEQYF
>NA|TRBV2|TRBD2|TRBJ2-2
TGTGCCAGCCACCTTAGCGGGGGGGCCGGGGAGCTGTTTTTT
CASHLSGGAGELFF
>medium-sized|TRBV30|TRBD2|TRBJ2-1
TGTGCCTGGAGCTGGGGAGGGAATGAGCAGTTCTTC
CAWSWGGNEQFF
>NA|TRBV18|NA|TRBJ1-1
TGTGCCAGCTCACCAGGGGGCTCGGGCACTGAAGCTTTCTTT
CASSPGGSGTEAFF
>NA|TRBV30|TRBD1|TRBJ1-4
TGTGCCTGGACAGGGGGCCGCAATGAAAAACTGTTTTTT
CAWTGGRNEKLFF
>NA|TRBV5-4|TRBD2|TRBJ2-2
TGTGCCAGCAGCCCCGGGACTAGCGGGAGTGTATTCGCCGGGGAGCTGTTTTTT
CASSPGTSGSVFAGELFF
>NA|TRBV7-2|TRBD1|TRBJ2-5
TGTGCCAGCAGCCCCAGGGGGACGGAGACCCAGTACTTC
CASSPRGTETQYF
>NA|TRBV7-6|TRBD2|TRBJ2-5
TGTGCCAGCAGCTTGGGCGGGAGGAGCGAGACCCAGTACTTC
CASSLGGRSETQYF
>NA|TRBV7-8|TRBD2|TRBJ2-7
TGTGCCAGCAGCTTAGGCGGGGGGGCCTACGAGCAGTACTTC
CASSLGGGAYEQYF
>once|TRBV5-4|NA|TRBJ2-4
TGTGCCAGCAGCTTGGCAGGGGCCAAAAACATTCAGTACTTC
CASSLAGAKNIQYF
>NA|TRBV5-1|TRBD2|TRBJ2-5
TGCGCCAGCGGATTAAGGGGCGGGAGGGAAGAGACCCAGTACTTC
CASGLRGGREETQYF
>NA|TRBV23-1|TRBD1|TRBJ2-1
TGCGCCAGCAGTCAAGTCCCCATAAGGGGGCAAGTTGTGGTGCAGTTCTTC
CASSQVPIRGQVVVQFF
>NA|TRBV7-2|TRBD1|TRBJ2-3
TGTGCCAGCAGCTATTACAGGGGGAGCACAGATACGCAGTATTTT
CASSYYRGSTDTQYF
>NA|TRBV4-1|TRBD2|TRBJ2-1
TGCGCCAGCAGCCATTTAGCGGGAGGCTACAATGAGCAGTTCTTC
CASSHLAGGYNEQFF
>NA|TRBV10-3|NA|TRBJ1-5
TGTGCCATCAGTGAAGAGAATAGCAATCAGCCCCAGCATTTT
CAISEENSNQPQHF
>NA|TRBV10-3|NA|TRBJ2-3
TGTGCCATCAGTGAGGGCGGGGTGGATTTGGATACGCAGTATTTT
CAISEGGVDLDTQYF
>NA|TRBV30|NA|TRBJ1-1
TGTGCCTGGAGTGTACTCCCCATGAACACTGAAGCTTTCTTT
CAWSVLPMNTEAFF
>NA|TRBV5-4|TRBD1|TRBJ1-2
TGTGCCAGTCAAAGGGACAGGGACGACTATGGCTACACCTTC
CASQRDRDDYGYTF
>NA|TRBV29-1|NA|TRBJ1-1
TGCAGCGTTGAAAAACATCGGACGGAGGGGACTGAAGCTTTCTTT
CSVEKHRTEGTEAFF
>NA|TRBV11-3|NA|TRBJ2-7
TGTGCCAGCAGCTCACCCAGGGAGGACGAGCAGTACTTC
CASSSPREDEQYF
>NA|TRBV7-2|NA|TRBJ2-3
TGTGCCAGCAGCTTGTTGGGGGGTAGCACAGATACGCAGTATTTT
CASSLLGGSTDTQYF
>NA|TRBV28|NA|TRBJ2-7
TGTGCCAGCAGCCTACTTGCGATCGCCTACGAGCAGTACTTC
CASSLLAIAYEQYF
>NA|TRBV30|NA|TRBJ2-3
TGTGCCTGGAGTGTACTGGGGGGAGGCGCAGATACGCAGTATTTT
CAWSVLGGGADTQYF
>NA|TRBV7-2|NA|TRBJ1-2
TGTGCCAGCAGCTTGGCCGGGTTCTATGGCTACACCTTC
CASSLAGFYGYTF
>NA|TRBV4-3|TRBD2|TRBJ2-7
TGCGCCAGCAGCCAAGCTCTTAGCGGGAGGGCCCCCTACGAGCAGTACTTC
CASSQALSGRAPYEQYF
>NA|TRBV6-6|NA|TRBJ2-2
TGTGCCAGCAGTTCAGCAGGGTTCGCGAACACCGGGGAGCTGTTTTTT
CASSSAGFANTGELFF
>NA|TRBV7-8|NA|TRBJ1-1
TGTGCCAGCAGCTTAGGGGCCTCATATTACATGAACACTGAAGCTTTCTTT
CASSLGASYYMNTEAFF
>NA|TRBV5-5|NA|TRBJ1-4
TGTGCCAGCAGCTTGGGAACTCTAGGTAATGAAAAACTGTTTTTT
CASSLGTLGNEKLFF
>NA|TRBV5-4|NA|TRBJ2-1
TGTGCCAGCAGCCCTGGACTACCCAACGATGAGCAGTTCTTC
CASSPGLPNDEQFF
>NA|TRBV27|TRBD1|TRBJ1-3
TGTGCCAGCAGTCCGACAGGGGAATCTGGAAACACCATATATTTT
CASSPTGESGNTIYF